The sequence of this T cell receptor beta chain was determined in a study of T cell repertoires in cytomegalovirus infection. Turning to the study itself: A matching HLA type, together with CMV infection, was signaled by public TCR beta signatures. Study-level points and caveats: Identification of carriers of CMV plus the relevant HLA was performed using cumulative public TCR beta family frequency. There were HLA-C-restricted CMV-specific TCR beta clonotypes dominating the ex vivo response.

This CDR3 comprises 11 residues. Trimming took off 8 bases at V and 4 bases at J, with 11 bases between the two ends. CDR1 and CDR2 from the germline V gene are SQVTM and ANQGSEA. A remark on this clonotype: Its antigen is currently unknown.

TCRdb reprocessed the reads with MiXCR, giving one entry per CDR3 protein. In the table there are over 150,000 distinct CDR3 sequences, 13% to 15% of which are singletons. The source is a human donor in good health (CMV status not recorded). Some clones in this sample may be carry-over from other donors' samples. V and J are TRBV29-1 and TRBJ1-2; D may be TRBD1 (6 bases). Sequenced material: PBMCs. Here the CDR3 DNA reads TGCAGCATCAAGACAGGCTATGGCTACACCTTC. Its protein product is CSIKTGYGYTF.